Presented here are 26 T cell receptor beta chains from one specimen sequenced in a study of tumor-infiltrating lymphocytes in primary liver carcinoma. Starting material of 400 to 600 ng total RNA yielded TCR beta cDNA via a constant-region primer. Slightly modified ARM-PCR with three nested multiplex PCR rounds yielded TCR beta libraries. It was with TRBV1-TRBV30 forward primers and a C-beta reverse primer that the first two PCR rounds were run, at roughly 10 cycles each. TCRdb re-derived calls from the multiplex PCR reads in MiXCR, one entry per CDR3 protein. The sample lists approximately 300,000 distinct CDR3 sequences; roughly two thirds were seen once. RNA isolated from unsorted whole blood supplied the blood RNA, with germline DNA also extracted. Sample: peripheral blood. Source of these receptors: a man aged 35-49 years with primary liver carcinoma and hepatitis B virus infection.

In this sample, this clonotype turned up a few times. One base away lies a much larger clone, so this may be a sequencing read error. The CDR3 DNA reads as TGTGCCAGCAACCAGCCGGGACTAGCGGGAGATAGGGGGCAGTTCTTC. Protein: CASNQPGLAGDRGQFF. The rearrangement uses TRBV4-2 and TRBJ2-1, with 14 bases aligning to TRBD2. Germline lookup yields CDR1 LGHNA and CDR2 YNFKEQ. The CDR3 runs to 16 residues. V trimming: 7 bases; J trimming: 12 bases; junction bases outside the gene matches: 14.

A note on this clonotype: A read error may be the cause here, since a much bigger clone is one base away. Written as DNA, the CDR3 is TGTGCCATCAGTGAACGAATTCAGGAAAATGGCTACGCCTTC. It encodes CAISERIQENGYAF. The rearrangement links TRBV10-3 to TRBJ1-2; D unresolved. Germline loops: CDR1 ENHRY, CDR2 SYGVKD. The CDR3 totals 14 residues.

A note on this clonotype: A much larger clone is a single base away; this may be a read error. The chain carries TRBV6-1 and TRBJ1-5; 7 bases agree with TRBD1. Germline V gives CDR1 MNHNS, CDR2 SASEGT. The CDR3 totals 17 residues. J gave up 3 bases and V 3 bases, and 11 bases lay outside the gene matches. The CDR3 here is CASSEAFLGTVNQPQHF. CDR3 nucleotide sequence: TGTGCCAGCAGTGAGGCGTTCTTGGGGACAGTCAATCAGCCCCAGCATTTT.

As regards this clonotype: Compared with germline, one end of the junction differs, possibly owing to a read error. V usage is TRBV11-2 and J usage is TRBJ1-1; D gene ambiguous. The germline V gene has CDR1 SGHAT and CDR2 FQNNGV. The CDR3 extends over 14 amino acids. The CDR3 DNA is TGTGCCAGCAGCTTAGCGGACGGGAACACCGAAGCTTCCTTT. Translation gives CASSLADGNTEASF.

In its sample, this clonotype was seen many times. The chain links TRBV6-1 to TRBJ1-5; D perhaps matches TRBD1 (5 bases). The V end was cut by 6 bases, the J end by 0 bases, with 9 bases between. This CDR3 comprises 14 residues. The germline V gene has CDR1 MNHNS and CDR2 SASEGT. CDR3 loop: CASSQGISNQPQHF. The CDR3 DNA follows: TGTGCCAGCAGCCAGGGTATTAGCAATCAGCCCCAGCATTTT.

About this clonotype: A much larger clone differs from this one at a single base, so this may be a read error. The V call is TRBV6-1, the J call TRBJ2-2; possible D gene TRBD2, 6 bases. The V gene lost 9 bases and the J gene lost 4 bases, with 27 bases spanning the gap. CDR3 length: 18 amino acids. Germline V CDR1 and CDR2: MNHNS, SASEGT. CDR3 nucleotides: TGTGCCAGGGAAGGACTATTCGTCGCCTCGCGGGCCACCGGGGAGCTGTTTTTT. It yields the protein CAREGLFVASRATGELFF.

Comments on this clonotype: A much larger clone differs by one base, so this may be a read error. The chain uses TRBV6-6 and TRBJ2-2; D unclear. Germline CDR1 reads MNHNY; CDR2 reads SVGAGI (reference sequence). Trimming pared 7 bases from V and 5 bases from J, leaving 8 bases between. This CDR3 comprises 12 residues. CDR3 in DNA: TGTGCCAGCATCTCCGTGACCGGGGAGCTGTTTTTT. Translated: CASISVTGELFF.

This clonotype was observed many times. The V gene is TRBV6-6, the J gene TRBJ2-7; D may be TRBD1 or TRBD2 (7 bases each). Germline CDR1 is MNHNY and CDR2 is SVGAGI (reference sequence). V was cut by 6 bases and J by 2 bases, with 14 bases left in between. This CDR3 is built from 14 residues. The CDR3 DNA is TGTGCCAGCAGATTGACAGGGACTACCTACGAGCAGTACTTC. Protein sequence: CASRLTGTTYEQYF.

Comments on this clonotype: A clone one base away is much larger, so this may be a read error. This likely comes from a read error, as the CDR3 has no conserved phenylalanine or tryptophan at its end. This rearrangement joins TRBV6-1 to TRBJ1-2, with D tentatively TRBD1 (5 bases). Germline CDR1 is MNHNS and CDR2 is SASEGT. The CDR3 has 14 amino acids. The V end was cut by 3 bases, the J end by 4 bases, with 12 bases between. This CDR3 reads CASSEGGEPYGYTS. The CDR3 nucleotides are TGTGCCAGCAGTGAGGGAGGGGAGCCCTATGGCTACACCTCC.

A remark on this clonotype: The conserved final phenylalanine or tryptophan is absent from the CDR3, which likely points to a read error. The CDR3 nucleotides are TGTGCCAGCATCCCCCCGGAGCGGGGGGACTACAATGAGCAGTTCCTC. Translating it yields CASIPPERGDYNEQFL. V usage is TRBV28 and J usage is TRBJ2-1, with TRBD2 matching over 9 bases. In germline, CDR1 is MDHEN, CDR2 SYDVKM. The CDR3 has 16 amino acids. With 7 bases clipped from V and 3 bases from J, the junction kept 10 bases outside the gene matches.

Details on this clonotype: Mismatch with germline at one junction end may stem from a read error. The rearrangement joins TRBV6-6 to TRBJ1-4, with D perhaps TRBD1 (5 bases). The CDR3 runs to 14 residues. In germline, CDR1 is MNHNY, CDR2 SVGAGI (reference sequence). The CDR3 here is CASGYVGGGEKLFF. The DNA of the CDR3 is TGTGCCAGCGGTTACGTGGGGGGAGGTGAAAAGCTGTTTTTT.

With respect to this clonotype: One end of the junction is discordant with germline, which a read error may explain. This chain's CDR3 is CASSGIPYDEQFF. In DNA form, the CDR3 reads TGTGCCAGCTCCGGGATTCCCTACGATGAGCAGTTCTTC. The chain links TRBV12-3 or TRBV12-4 to TRBJ2-1; TRBD2 is a possible D gene (5 bases). The CDR3 has 13 residues.

A note on this clonotype: A junction boundary mismatches the germline segment, possibly from a read error. The genes are TRBV11-1 and TRBJ1-1; 10 bases align to TRBD1. Germline V gene lookup returns CDR1 SGHAT and CDR2 FQDESV (reference sequence). This CDR3 region has 14 residues. The CDR3 here is CAGSVTGGETEAFF. As DNA, the CDR3 is TGTGCCGGCAGCGTGACAGGGGGCGAGACCGAAGCTTTCTTT.

This sequence joins TRBV28 and TRBJ2-5; no reliable D call. V gave up 5 bases and J gave up 2 bases, with 15 bases separating them. The CDR3 length is 15 residues. Germline CDR1 reads MDHEN; CDR2 reads SYDVKM. The CDR3 protein is CASSLRRLEQETQYF. For the CDR3, the DNA is TGTGCCAGCAGTCTCCGTCGACTCGAACAAGAGACCCAGTACTTC.

To note about this clonotype: The CDR3 end shows no conserved phenylalanine or tryptophan, and so a read error is likely. The chain is built from TRBV11-1 and TRBJ2-7, with D possibly TRBD1 on 5 matching bases. The CDR3 consists of 15 residues. Trimming took off 0 bases at V and 7 bases at J, with 16 bases between the two ends. In germline, CDR1 is SGHAT, CDR2 FQDESV (reference sequence). The CDR3 loop reads CASSLAVTWGEEQYL. The CDR3 bases are TGTGCCAGCAGCTTAGCGGTGACATGGGGCGAAGAGCAGTACCTC.

On this clonotype itself: A much larger clone lies a single base off, so this may be a read error. The chain combines TRBV6-5 with TRBJ1-1; 7 bases fit TRBD1. The J segment lost 1 base and the V segment lost 9 bases, leaving 11 bases of the junction unmatched. Germline-derived CDR1 and CDR2 are MNHEY and SVGAGI. The CDR3 runs 15 residues. CDR3 DNA: TGTGCCAGAAGGGAACAGGGGAACGGGAACACTGAAGCTTTCTTT. Its protein product is CARREQGNGNTEAFF.

V gene TRBV29-1 combines with J gene TRBJ1-2; D perhaps matches TRBD1 (5 bases). Trimming took 3 bases from V and 4 from J, leaving 21 bases between them. Germline-derived CDR1 and CDR2 are SQVTM and ANQGSEA. This CDR3 is built from 16 residues. The CDR3 DNA is TGCAGCGTTGAGTTGTTGGAGCACAGGACTACCTATGGCTACACCTTC. Its protein product is CSVELLEHRTTYGYTF.

This clonotype was observed a single time. One end of the junction fails to match germline, which may point to a read error. The chain uses TRBV11-3 and TRBJ2-7; a weak D match, TRBD2 (6 bases). From germline, CDR1 is SGHNT and CDR2 YENEEA. This CDR3 has 12 residues. CDR3 residues: CASSWEACEQCF. In nucleotides, the CDR3 is TGTGCCAGCAGCTGGGAGGCCTGCGAGCAGTGCTTC.

As regards this clonotype: Without the conserved terminal phenylalanine or tryptophan, this CDR3 likely stems from a read error. The V and J genes are TRBV12-3 or TRBV12-4 and TRBJ2-7; D is tentatively TRBD1 or TRBD2 (7 bases each). This CDR3 comprises 14 residues. DNA of the CDR3: TGTGTCAGCAGTTTAGCAGGGGGGGCCTACGAGCAGTACCTC. Amino acids: CVSSLAGGAYEQYL.

For this clonotype: Relative to the germline gene, one junction end is altered; a read error may explain this. The V gene is TRBV29-1, the J gene TRBJ2-5, with a weak D call TRBD2 (7 bases). CDR3 length: 15 residues. Germline V lookup: CDR1 SQVTM, CDR2 ANQGSEA. CDR3 nucleotide sequence: TGTGGCGTTCAAGGGGGGGAAAGGGCACAAGAGACCCAGTACTTC. Translating it yields CGVQGGERAQETQYF. Filled out from reference TRBV29-1 and TRBJ2-5, the complete variable domain reads SAVISQKPSRDICQRGTSLTIQCQVDSQVTMMFWYRQQPGQSLTLIATANQGSEATYESGFVIDKFPISRPNLTFSTLTVSNMSPEDSSIYLCGVQGGERAQETQYFGPGTRLLVL.

As for this clonotype: A much larger clone is a single base away; this may be a read error. The chain joins TRBV12-5 to TRBJ1-1; TRBD1 matches 8 bases. Germline CDR1 is LGHNT and CDR2 is FRNRAP. The CDR3 length is 16 residues. The CDR3 protein is CASGFVAGGVNTEVFF. Written as DNA, the CDR3 is TGTGCTAGTGGTTTTGTTGCAGGGGGCGTAAACACTGAAGTTTTCTTT.

The sample holds many counts of this clonotype. The chain employs TRBV5-6 and TRBJ1-2; D is unresolved. CDR1 SGHDT and CDR2 YYEEEE come from the germline V gene. The V and J ends lost 1 base and 0 bases respectively, with 13 bases between them. CDR3 length equals 16 residues. DNA for the CDR3: TGTGCCAGCAGCTTGAGTTCGCTCTCGGCTAACTATGGCTACACCTTC. It is translated as CASSLSSLSANYGYTF.

In nucleotides, the CDR3 is TGTGCCAGCAGTCTAGCGGCCTTCTCCTACAATGAGCAGTTCTTC. It codes for CASSLAAFSYNEQFF. This chain uses TRBV6-2 or TRBV6-3 with TRBJ2-1, with 7 bases lining up with TRBD2. The CDR3 spans 15 residues. V dropped 5 bases and J dropped 0; count of bases not matched to a gene: 4. Germline V CDR1 and CDR2: MNHEY, SVGEGT.

This clonotype was counted ten times or more. This chain uses TRBV30 with TRBJ1-4; tentative D call: TRBD1 (5 bases). The CDR3 is made up of 14 amino acids. Germline CDR1 reads GTSNPN; CDR2 reads SVGIG (reference sequence). V was pared by 0 bases and J by 5 bases, with 10 bases between. The DNA for the CDR3 is TGTGCCTGGAGTGTCGGCAGGGAGAATGAAAAACTGTTTTTT. Translation: CAWSVGRENEKLFF.

There are many counts of this clonotype. V and J are TRBV6-5 and TRBJ1-1; D is unresolved. The CDR3 consists of 13 residues. V was pared by 2 bases and J by 2 bases, with 6 bases between. Germline V gene sequence: CDR1 MNHEY, CDR2 SVGAGI. DNA for the CDR3: TGTGCCAGCAGTTACAGAGCCAACACTGAAGCTTTCTTT. Protein product: CASSYRANTEAFF.

This clonotype has more than one count but fewer than ten. This may arise from a read error, as a much more abundant clone is one base away. The rearrangement joins TRBV6-1 to TRBJ2-7; 10 bases agree with TRBD1. CDR1 and CDR2 from the germline V gene are MNHNS and SASEGT. CDR3 size: 14 residues. With V trimmed by 7 bases and J by 2 bases, 5 bases remained unmatched. CDR3: CASIRTGGPYEQYF. As DNA, the CDR3 is TGTGCCAGCATACGGACAGGGGGTCCCTACGAGCAGTACTTC.